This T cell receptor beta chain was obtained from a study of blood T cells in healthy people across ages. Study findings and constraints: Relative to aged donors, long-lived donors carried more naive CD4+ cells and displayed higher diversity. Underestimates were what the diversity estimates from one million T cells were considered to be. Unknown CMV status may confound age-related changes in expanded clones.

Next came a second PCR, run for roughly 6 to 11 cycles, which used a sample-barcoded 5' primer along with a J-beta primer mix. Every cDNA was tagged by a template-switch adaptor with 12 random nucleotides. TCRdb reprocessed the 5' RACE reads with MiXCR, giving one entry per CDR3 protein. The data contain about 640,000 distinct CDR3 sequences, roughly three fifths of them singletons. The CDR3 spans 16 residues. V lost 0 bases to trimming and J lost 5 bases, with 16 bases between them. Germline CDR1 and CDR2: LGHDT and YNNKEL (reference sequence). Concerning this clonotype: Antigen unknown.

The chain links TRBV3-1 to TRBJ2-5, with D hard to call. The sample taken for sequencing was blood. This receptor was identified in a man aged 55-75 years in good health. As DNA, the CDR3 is TGTGCCAGCAGCCAAGATCTTGAAAGCCCCCTGGAGACCCAGTACTTC. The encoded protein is CASSQDLESPLETQYF.